These T cell receptor beta chains were read from a single sample in a study of T cell repertoires in cytomegalovirus infection. TCRdb recomputed calls from the reads with MiXCR, one row per CDR3 protein. The sample yields more than 250,000 distinct CDR3 sequences, around 25% seen once. These receptors have no identified antigens. The sample here was cultured PBMCs, taken from culture after CMV antigen stimulation. The source is a human donor in good health (CMV status not recorded). Some clones in this sample may be carry-over from other donors' samples. CDR3s leave out the opening cysteine and the closing phenylalanine or tryptophan.

j_call,v_call,cdr3_aa
TRBJ1-2,TRBV27,ASSSIVGQHYGYT
TRBJ2-2,TRBV19,ASSTKTLLRELF
TRBJ1-4,TRBV19,ATGTSINEKLF
TRBJ1-1,TRBV7-2,ASSSTVWGNTEAF
TRBJ1-2,TRBV7-2,ASSLGPTEGYT
TRBJ1-1,TRBV19,ASKTGGPVNTEAF
TRBJ2-5,TRBV19,ASSMGGKETQY
TRBJ1-1,TRBV19,ASKLSPRASTEAF
TRBJ1-6,TRBV6-6,ASQRDVDQPLH
TRBJ2-3,TRBV7-6,ASSVAAGRGSTDTQY
TRBJ1-1,TRBV7-2,ASRNMNTEAF
TRBJ2-5,TRBV7-2,ASRTSGRGEETQY
TRBJ1-2,TRBV4-1,ASSHLLKAGGPAANYGYT
TRBJ2-3,TRBV5-6,ASSSHSRSYTDTQY
TRBJ1-3,TRBV7-2,ASSARTVSGNTIY
TRBJ2-3,TRBV20-1,SAGTSGSTDTQY
TRBJ2-3,TRBV29-1,SVEGMGTDTQY
TRBJ2-7,TRBV9,ASSVEASGTYEQY
TRBJ2-1,TRBV14,ASSPELVVYEQF
TRBJ2-1,TRBV29-1,SVEDLILAGYNEQF
TRBJ2-3,TRBV20-1,SARGDLDPDTQY
TRBJ2-2,TRBV5-1,ASSFQQGSGELF
TRBJ2-1,TRBV7-7,ASSFRGLVDEQF
TRBJ2-1,TRBV11-3,ASSGEGSYNEQF